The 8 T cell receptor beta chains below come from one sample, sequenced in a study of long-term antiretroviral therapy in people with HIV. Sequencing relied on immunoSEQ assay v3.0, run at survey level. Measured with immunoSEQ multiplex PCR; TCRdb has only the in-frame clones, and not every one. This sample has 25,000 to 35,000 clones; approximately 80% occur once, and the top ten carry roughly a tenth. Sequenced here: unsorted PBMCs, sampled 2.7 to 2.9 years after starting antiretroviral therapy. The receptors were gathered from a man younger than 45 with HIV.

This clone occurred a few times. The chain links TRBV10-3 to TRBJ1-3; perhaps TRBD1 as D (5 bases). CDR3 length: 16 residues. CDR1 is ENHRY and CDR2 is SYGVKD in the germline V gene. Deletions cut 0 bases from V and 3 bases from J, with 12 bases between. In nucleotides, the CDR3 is TGTGCCATCAGTGAGTCGATTAGGGGAGGTGGAAACACCATATATTTT. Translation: CAISESIRGGGNTIYF.

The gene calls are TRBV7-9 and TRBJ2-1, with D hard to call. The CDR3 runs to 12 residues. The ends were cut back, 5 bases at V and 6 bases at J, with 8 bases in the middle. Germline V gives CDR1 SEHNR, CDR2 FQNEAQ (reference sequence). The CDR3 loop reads CASSRLSNEQFF. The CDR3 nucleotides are TGTGCCAGCAGCCGGTTAAGCAATGAGCAGTTCTTC.

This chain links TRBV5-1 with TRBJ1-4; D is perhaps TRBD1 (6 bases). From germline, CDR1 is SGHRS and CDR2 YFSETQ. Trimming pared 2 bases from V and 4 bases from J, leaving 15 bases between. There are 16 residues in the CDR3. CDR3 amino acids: CASSFRSGADNEKLFF. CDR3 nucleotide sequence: TGCGCCAGCAGCTTTAGGTCGGGGGCAGATAATGAAAAACTGTTTTTT. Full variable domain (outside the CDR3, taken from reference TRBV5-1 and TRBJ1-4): KAGVTQTPRYLIKTRGQQVTLSCSPISGHRSVSWYQQTPGQGLQFLFEYFSETQRNKGNFPGRFSGRQFSNSRSEMNVSTLELGDSALYLCASSFRSGADNEKLFFGSGTQLSVL.

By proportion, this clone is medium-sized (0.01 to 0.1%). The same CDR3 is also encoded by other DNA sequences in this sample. The chain's CDR3 is CAISEGNEQFF. The CDR3 DNA reads TGTGCCATCAGTGAGGGGAATGAGCAGTTCTTC. This chain joins TRBV10-3 and TRBJ2-1; D gene unclear. The CDR3 sequence is 11 residues long. Trimming shortened V by 2 bases and J by 7 bases, and 3 bases separated the two germline ends. CDR1 ENHRY and CDR2 SYGVKD come from the germline V gene.

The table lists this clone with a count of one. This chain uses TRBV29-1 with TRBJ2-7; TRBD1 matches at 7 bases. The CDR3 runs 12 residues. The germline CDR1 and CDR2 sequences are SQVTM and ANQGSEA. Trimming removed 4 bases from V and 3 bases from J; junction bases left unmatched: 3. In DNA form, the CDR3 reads TGCAGCGTTGGGACAGGCAACTACGAGCAGTACTTC. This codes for CSVGTGNYEQYF.

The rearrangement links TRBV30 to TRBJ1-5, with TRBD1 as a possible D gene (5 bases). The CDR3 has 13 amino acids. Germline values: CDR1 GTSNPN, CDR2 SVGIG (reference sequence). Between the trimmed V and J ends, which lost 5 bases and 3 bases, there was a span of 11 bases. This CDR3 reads CAWAGGDNQPQHF. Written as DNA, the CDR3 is TGTGCCTGGGCGGGGGGGGACAATCAGCCCCAGCATTTT.

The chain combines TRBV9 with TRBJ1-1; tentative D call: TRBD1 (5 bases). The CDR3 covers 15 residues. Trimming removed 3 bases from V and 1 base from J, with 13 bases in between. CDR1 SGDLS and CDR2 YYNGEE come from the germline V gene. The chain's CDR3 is CASSADPGQNTEAFF. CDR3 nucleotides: TGTGCCAGCAGCGCCGATCCCGGACAGAACACTGAAGCTTTCTTT.

DNA for the CDR3: TGTGCCAGCAGCTTTAGGGGTCCTGAGCAGTTCTTC. Amino acid sequence: CASSFRGPEQFF. The chain is built from TRBV5-4 and TRBJ2-1; tentatively, D is TRBD1 (5 bases). Germline loops: CDR1 SGHNT, CDR2 YYREEE (reference sequence). The CDR3 consists of 12 residues. Trimming stripped 2 bases from V and 9 bases from J, with 9 bases between. The full variable domain, completed using reference TRBV5-4 and TRBJ2-1, is ETGVTQSPTHLIKTRGQQVTLRCSSQSGHNTVSWYQQALGQGPQFIFQYYREEENGRGNFPPRFSGLQFPNYSSELNVNALELDDSALYLCASSFRGPEQFFGPGTRLTVL.